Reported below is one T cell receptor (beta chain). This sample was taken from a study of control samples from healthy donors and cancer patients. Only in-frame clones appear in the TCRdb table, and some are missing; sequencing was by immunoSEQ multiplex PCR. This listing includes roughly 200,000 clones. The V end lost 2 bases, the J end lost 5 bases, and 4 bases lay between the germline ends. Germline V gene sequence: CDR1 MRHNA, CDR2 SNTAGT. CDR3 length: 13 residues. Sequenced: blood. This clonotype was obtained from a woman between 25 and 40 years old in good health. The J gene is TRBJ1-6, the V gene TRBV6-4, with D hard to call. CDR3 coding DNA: TGTGCCAGCAGTGACAAGGATAATTCACCCCTCCACTTT. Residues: CASSDKDNSPLHF.